This TCR beta chain was observed in a study of T cell clonality in common variable immunodeficiency. Germline-derived CDR1 and CDR2 are DFQATT and SNEGSKA (reference sequence). This CDR3 region has 13 residues. V lost 5 bases and J lost 2, with 12 bases in between. This clone occurred many times. The antigen remains undetermined. The CDR3 end falls 3 residues outside the read, so it is completed with the germline J gene. Whole-study findings and limits: In common variable immunodeficiency, TCR beta chains reportedly carried fewer deletions and N-nucleotide insertions. Fewer TCRbeta clones were shared among CVID subjects than controls.

Sequencing input was equivalent genomic DNA from CVID and controls. Assay: immunoSEQ multiplex PCR; the TCRdb copy retains only in-frame clones and omits some. Altogether about 52,000 clones were found in the sample, and no singletons occur. Sequencing input: peripheral blood mononuclear cells. The TCR comes from a person between 18 and 75 years old in good health. This chain connects TRBV20-1 to TRBJ2-5; D possibly corresponds to TRBD2 (6 bases). CDR3 amino acids: CSAGPSAQETQYF. CDR3 DNA (partial): TGCAGTGCTGGTCCTAGCGCTCAAGAGACC.